The clone carrying this TCR beta chain showed up many times. What it binds is unknown. The CDR3 end is not reached by the read, which stops 3 residues before it; the germline J gene fills it in. CDR3 length: 14 residues. The germline V gene has CDR1 GTSNPN and CDR2 SVGIG (reference sequence). V lost 6 bases, J lost 1 base, and 6 bases stayed unmatched. These data come from a study of T cell clonality in common variable immunodeficiency. Overall study results and limits: Fewer TCRbeta clones were shared among CVID subjects than controls.

Patients and controls were mostly of Caucasian heritage. Libraries were prepared by immunoSEQ multiplex PCR; TCRdb keeps only in-frame clonotypes and omits some of them. This sample carries more than 45,000 clones, none of them present only once. What was sequenced was peripheral blood mononuclear cells. The chain combines TRBV30 with TRBJ2-1, with TRBD1 matching over 7 bases. This TCR derives from a person aged 18 to 75 in good health. The CDR3 loop is CACLPGGSYNEQFF. CDR3 DNA (partial): TGTGCCTGCCTCCCAGGGGGATCCTACAATGAG.